A selection of T cell receptor beta chains follows, all from one sample in a study of T cell responses to AZD1222 COVID-19 vaccine. TCRdb keeps only in-frame clones here, not all; method: immunoSEQ multiplex PCR. The sample has 150,000 or so clones, about 90% seen once. The sample here was peripheral blood, taken on day 0 of AZD1222 vaccination. Receptor source: an adult in good health. CDR3s leave out the opening cysteine and the closing phenylalanine or tryptophan.

V	J	length	CDR3
TRBV10-2	TRBJ1-1	11	ASRGQGNTEAF
TRBV7-2	TRBJ2-3	11	ASSLPSTDTQY
TRBV6-5	TRBJ1-2	12	ASSYSSTPYGYT
TRBV4-3	TRBJ1-1	12	ASSQDFRHTEAF
TRBV6-5	TRBJ2-2	11	ATKLGNTGELF
TRBV5-5	TRBJ1-2	10	ASSPTARGYT
TRBV7-2	TRBJ1-5	13	ASSGQAFSNQPQH
TRBV2	TRBJ2-7	9	ASSDAYEQY
TRBV15	TRBJ1-2	13	ATSRGSDRARGYT
TRBV21-1	TRBJ1-2	14	ASTLEVDRASYGYT
TRBV9	TRBJ2-5	13	ASSGTWTGQETQY
TRBV19	TRBJ2-7	12	ASSISGLSYEQY
TRBV30	TRBJ1-1	11	AWSVSGGTEAF
TRBV18	TRBJ1-2	12	ASSPQGDLYGYT
TRBV3-1/TRBV3-2	TRBJ2-6	11	ASRPLGANVLT
TRBV7-9	TRBJ2-7	12	ASSPPTDAGEQY
TRBV28	TRBJ2-5	13	ASSLGLAGSETQY
TRBV2	TRBJ1-5	11	ASSSEVDQPQH
TRBV18	TRBJ1-3	13	ASSPTTSSGNTIY
TRBV11-2	TRBJ1-1	13	ASSLGARMNTEAF
TRBV5-1	TRBJ1-3	15	ASSSGTGAGAGNTIY
TRBV19	TRBJ1-1	12	ASTLTRVGTEAF
TRBV12-1	TRBJ1-5	15	ASSFRDGVYSNQPQH
TRBV5-6	TRBJ1-3	15	ASSSFEGLSSGNTIY
TRBV7-2	TRBJ2-7	12	ASSPQDGPYEQY
TRBV2	TRBJ1-6	14	ASRGVGGTYNSPLH
TRBV10-3	TRBJ1-1	13	AISESARTNTEAF
TRBV9	TRBJ2-5	14	ASSVGAGGTQETQY
TRBV6-5	TRBJ1-5	14	ASSYYSPGYNQPQH
TRBV27	TRBJ2-3	17	ASSPVVAVFGRGTDTQY
TRBV6-1	TRBJ2-7	11	ASSESLTYEQY
TRBV18	TRBJ2-6	16	ASSPLEGTYSGANVLT
TRBV11-2	TRBJ1-4	13	ASTVGTGANEKLF
TRBV28	TRBJ1-4	14	ASSPVTGGAGEKLF
TRBV7-9	TRBJ2-1	16	ASSLRERAILWANEQF
TRBV13	TRBJ2-5	14	ASRDSSRFLQETQY
TRBV25-1	TRBJ1-2	12	ASSELLGRGGYT
TRBV12-3/TRBV12-4	TRBJ1-3	10	ASRNLGNTIY
TRBV19	TRBJ1-5	14	ASSMALGTVNQPQH
TRBV25-1	TRBJ1-3	13	ASSVGGGSGNTIY
TRBV6-5	TRBJ1-6	11	ASELGGEPPLH
TRBV27	TRBJ1-2	11	ASFSGHADGYT
TRBV29-1	TRBJ2-5	13	SAEGHRDPQETQY
TRBV10-2	TRBJ1-4	12	ASSGTAITEKLF
TRBV6-4	TRBJ2-3	11	ATRDRVSDTQY
TRBV15	TRBJ1-2	12	ATSRDRIRGGYT
TRBV7-2	TRBJ1-2	13	ASSLGGRGDYGYT
TRBV12-3/TRBV12-4	TRBJ1-1	11	ASSEVENTEAF
TRBV7-9	TRBJ2-5	13	ASSLKQPLGETQY
TRBV4-3	TRBJ2-7	13	ASSQASGGSYEQY
TRBV10-3	TRBJ1-2	9	AIIQDYGYT
TRBV18	TRBJ1-2	12	ASSPPQGYYGYT
TRBV21-1	TRBJ2-7	12	ASSKGTGAYEQY